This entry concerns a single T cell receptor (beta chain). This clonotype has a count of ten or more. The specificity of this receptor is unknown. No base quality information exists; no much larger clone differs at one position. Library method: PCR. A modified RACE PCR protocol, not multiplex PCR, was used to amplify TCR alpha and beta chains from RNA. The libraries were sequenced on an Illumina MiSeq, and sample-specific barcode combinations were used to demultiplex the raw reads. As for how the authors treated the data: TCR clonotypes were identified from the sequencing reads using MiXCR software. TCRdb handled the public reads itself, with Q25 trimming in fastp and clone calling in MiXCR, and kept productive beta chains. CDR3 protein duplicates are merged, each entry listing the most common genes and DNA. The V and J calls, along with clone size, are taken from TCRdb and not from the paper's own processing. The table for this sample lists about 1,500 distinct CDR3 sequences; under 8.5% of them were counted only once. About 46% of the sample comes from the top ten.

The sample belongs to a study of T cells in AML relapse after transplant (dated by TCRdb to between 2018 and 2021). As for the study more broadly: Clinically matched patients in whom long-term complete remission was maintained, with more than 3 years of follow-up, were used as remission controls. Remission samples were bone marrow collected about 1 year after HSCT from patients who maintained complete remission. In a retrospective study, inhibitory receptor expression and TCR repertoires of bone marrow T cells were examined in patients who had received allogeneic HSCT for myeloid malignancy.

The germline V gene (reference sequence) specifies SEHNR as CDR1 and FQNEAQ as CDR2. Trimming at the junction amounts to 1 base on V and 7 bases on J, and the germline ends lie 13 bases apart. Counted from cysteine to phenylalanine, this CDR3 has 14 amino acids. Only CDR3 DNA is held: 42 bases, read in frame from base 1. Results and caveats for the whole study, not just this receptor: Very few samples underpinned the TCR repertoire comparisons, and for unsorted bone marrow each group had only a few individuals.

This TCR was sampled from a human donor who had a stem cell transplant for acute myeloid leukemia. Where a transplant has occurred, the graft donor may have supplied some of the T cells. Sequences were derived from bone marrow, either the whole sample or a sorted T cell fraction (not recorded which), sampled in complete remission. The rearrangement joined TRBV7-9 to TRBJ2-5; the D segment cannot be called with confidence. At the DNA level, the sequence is TGTGCCAGCAGCTTAGACCGGCCGCTGTGGACCCAGTACTTC. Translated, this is CASSLDRPLWTQYF.